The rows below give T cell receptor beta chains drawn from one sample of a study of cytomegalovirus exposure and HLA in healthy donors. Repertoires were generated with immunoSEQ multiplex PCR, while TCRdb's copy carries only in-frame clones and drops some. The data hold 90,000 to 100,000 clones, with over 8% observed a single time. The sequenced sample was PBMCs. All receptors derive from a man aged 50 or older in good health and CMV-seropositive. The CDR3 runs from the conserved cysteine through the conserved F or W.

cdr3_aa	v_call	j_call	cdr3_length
CAISETTAGPQETQYF	TRBV10-3	TRBJ2-5	16
CASSVASGLYNEQFF	TRBV9	TRBJ2-1	15
CASSASGTSGLYEQYF	TRBV9	TRBJ2-7	16
CASSQDDGRGQETQYF	TRBV4-2	TRBJ2-5	16
CATSRDKWPANTGELFF	TRBV15	TRBJ2-2	17
CASSRGQGNQPQHF	TRBV6-5	TRBJ1-5	14
CASSTGQLAFF	TRBV6-1	TRBJ1-1	11
CASSLGYRDPRRGNTEAFF	TRBV7-2	TRBJ1-1	19
CASSPRLAGTVYTGELFF	TRBV5-5	TRBJ2-2	18
CASKPSGENYGYTF	TRBV6-6	TRBJ1-2	14
CASSKDRLNTEAFF	TRBV7-8	TRBJ1-1	14
CASSLVAFREQFF	TRBV5-1	TRBJ2-1	13
CASSYSLDNEQFF	TRBV6-6	TRBJ2-1	13
CAISEDRTYGYTF	TRBV10-3	TRBJ1-2	13
CASSSEEQGADTQYF	TRBV7-9	TRBJ2-3	15
CASRGGSNYGYTF	TRBV28	TRBJ1-2	13
CASSYIKLAGMGAQYF	TRBV5-6	TRBJ2-3	16
CASSPRQIAYEQYF	TRBV7-9	TRBJ2-7	14
CASSQSTGTSSYNEQFF	TRBV23-1	TRBJ2-1	17
CASSQQQGSEAFF	TRBV14	TRBJ1-1	13
CAWMTWNTGELFF	TRBV30	TRBJ2-2	13
CASSEGRNGETQYF	TRBV2	TRBJ2-5	14
CASSPRQERNTEAFF	TRBV7-9	TRBJ1-1	15